These T cell receptor beta chains were read from a single sample in a study of vaccination and CD4 T cells after COVID-19. TCRdb independently ran MiXCR on the PCR reads; one entry per CDR3 protein. The sample includes 8,000 to 8,500 distinct CDR3 sequences, approximately 50% of them seen just once. Antigens of these TCRs are unknown. The sample taken for sequencing was CD4+ T cells from blood, cultured in vitro. The receptors stem from a human donor who had recovered from COVID-19. Each CDR3 is given without its conserved first and last residue.

j_gene: TRBJ1-1; v_gene: TRBV6-1; CDR3aa: AGVRGAENTEAF
j_gene: TRBJ2-7; v_gene: TRBV20-1; CDR3aa: SAGPGTGDLEQY
j_gene: TRBJ2-1; v_gene: TRBV6-1; CDR3aa: ASSSDTNEQF
j_gene: TRBJ1-3; v_gene: TRBV20-1; CDR3aa: SARESSSGNTIY
j_gene: TRBJ2-7; v_gene: TRBV19; CDR3aa: ASSWDRTSYEQY
j_gene: TRBJ2-5; v_gene: TRBV15; CDR3aa: ATSRGSGTQETQY
j_gene: TRBJ1-2; v_gene: TRBV10-3; CDR3aa: AISDRTVDGRHYGYT
j_gene: TRBJ1-1; v_gene: TRBV20-1; CDR3aa: SARSLRAEAF
j_gene: TRBJ2-7; v_gene: TRBV6-2/TRBV6-3; CDR3aa: ASSPGPGASYEQY
j_gene: TRBJ2-3; v_gene: TRBV4-3; CDR3aa: ASSTSPGADTQY
j_gene: TRBJ1-2; v_gene: TRBV25-1; CDR3aa: ASRVTGTGGEKGYT
j_gene: TRBJ1-4; v_gene: TRBV7-2; CDR3aa: ASSPTGGSPGRANEKLF
j_gene: TRBJ2-7; v_gene: TRBV5-6; CDR3aa: ASSSVTGLSISYEQY
j_gene: TRBJ2-5; v_gene: TRBV7-3; CDR3aa: ASSFVPGETQY
j_gene: TRBJ2-2; v_gene: TRBV6-1; CDR3aa: ASTKGITGELF
j_gene: TRBJ1-6; v_gene: TRBV2; CDR3aa: ASSGRVGNSPLH
j_gene: TRBJ1-1; v_gene: TRBV27; CDR3aa: ASSPYQSNTEAF
j_gene: TRBJ2-3; v_gene: TRBV7-2; CDR3aa: ASSVARVGTDTQY
j_gene: TRBJ2-3; v_gene: TRBV20-1; CDR3aa: SATPGTASTDTQY
j_gene: TRBJ1-1; v_gene: TRBV10-3; CDR3aa: AISESGGEGTEAF
j_gene: TRBJ1-2; v_gene: TRBV6-5; CDR3aa: ASSSGGPYGYT
j_gene: TRBJ1-2; v_gene: TRBV6-2/TRBV6-3; CDR3aa: ASRVSGALRGYT
j_gene: TRBJ1-5; v_gene: TRBV19; CDR3aa: ASSIAPGQGAIGQPQH
j_gene: TRBJ2-2; v_gene: TRBV20-1; CDR3aa: SATTGEKAGELF
j_gene: TRBJ1-4; v_gene: TRBV7-9; CDR3aa: ASSLLGGEKLF
j_gene: TRBJ2-1; v_gene: TRBV7-3; CDR3aa: ASSLFRGAYNEQF
j_gene: TRBJ2-4; v_gene: TRBV6-1; CDR3aa: ASSPVGREGARNIQY
j_gene: TRBJ2-5; v_gene: TRBV5-4; CDR3aa: ASSRTVFQETQY
j_gene: TRBJ2-4; v_gene: TRBV11-2; CDR3aa: ASSFAGAVQY
j_gene: TRBJ2-7; v_gene: TRBV11-3; CDR3aa: ASSPGGSSYEQY
j_gene: TRBJ1-2; v_gene: TRBV6-1; CDR3aa: ASSWDPLKGGYT
j_gene: TRBJ1-5; v_gene: TRBV2; CDR3aa: ASNGQGNRNQPQH
j_gene: TRBJ1-2; v_gene: TRBV27; CDR3aa: ASSSRGAHGYT
j_gene: TRBJ1-4; v_gene: TRBV10-3; CDR3aa: AISAGGGDEKLF
j_gene: TRBJ1-4; v_gene: TRBV20-1; CDR3aa: SAREGQGRTNEKLF
j_gene: TRBJ1-2; v_gene: TRBV2; CDR3aa: ASSEAGTGISGYT
j_gene: TRBJ2-7; v_gene: TRBV7-2; CDR3aa: ASSGEQPRVQY
j_gene: TRBJ1-1; v_gene: TRBV12-3/TRBV12-4; CDR3aa: ASSPRQGPGITEAF
j_gene: TRBJ2-1; v_gene: TRBV7-9; CDR3aa: ASRGNWGQGAVNEQF
j_gene: TRBJ2-1; v_gene: TRBV15; CDR3aa: ATSQRLADNEQF
j_gene: TRBJ2-2; v_gene: TRBV6-4; CDR3aa: ASSRESNTGELF